Here is one T cell receptor (beta chain) with its context. Its antigen remains unidentified. Per-base quality was not reported, and no clone a single base away is much larger than it. The cohort comprised some 700 healthy bone marrow donors. Cohort members were all nominally healthy when sampled, although unrecorded immune exposures were likely present. The donor was CMV seronegative and belonged to the group of 380 or so seronegative cohort members. A peripheral blood sample was collected from each donor, and TCR beta sequencing was performed on peripheral blood mononuclear cells. The Qiagen DNeasy Blood Extraction Kit was used to extract genomic DNA from the blood cell samples. This record belongs to a study of cytomegalovirus exposure and HLA in healthy donors (dated by TCRdb to about 2017). Describing the broader study: According to an earlier analysis of 587 of the donors, 150 million to 200 million T cells yielded 120 million or so unique TCR beta sequences and around 280 Gb of sequence data. In a later genetic analysis, genome-wide SNP genotypes for about 60% of the 666 donors were used, and that subset was treated as a discovery cohort. About 280 gigabases of sequencing data and roughly 80 million unique TCR sequences made up an early release that covered 500 to 650 HLA-typed donors. The study combined high-throughput TCR immunosequencing, statistical association of individual TCRs with disease status, and machine learning to predict cytomegalovirus infection status. Donor age, sex, ethnicity and CMV serostatus were compiled together with the repertoire data. In the later analysis, no new phenotypic data were used to find candidate immune exposures; instead, reliance was placed on TCR beta sequences and their occurrence across donors. HLA typing included class I and class II loci at four-digit resolution. Across some 400 genotyped donors of the cohort, an average of about 240,000 unique TCR beta nucleotide sequences per donor were sequenced, and 15% to 20% of those sequences were non-productive. In addition to the first cohort of roughly 670 subjects, a separate validation cohort of 120 different subjects was used. Typing coverage differed by locus: A, B, C, DRB1 and DQB1 were typed in roughly 620-630 donors, DQA1 in about 550, DPA1 in around 600, and DPB1 in 400 to 480. A later analysis re-analyzed previously published TCR beta repertoires from hundreds of donors and added high-resolution HLA genotyping to study TCR occurrence patterns. The study was designed to test whether signatures of past pathogen exposure could be identified by cataloging public T cell receptors. All discovery cohort repertoires had been generated using a single sequencing platform. Using immunosequencing, the study profiled T cell repertoires from roughly 650 subjects and related those repertoires to cytomegalovirus serostatus. Because of strong linkage in the cohort, five DR-DQ haplotypes were treated as single units for association and clustering. Among the roughly 370 genotyped donors, roughly 80% belonged to the genetic ancestry cluster associated with self-reported Caucasian donors. An earlier analysis of 587 of the donors applied high-throughput TCR beta sequencing to assess whether each TCR beta V gene segment acted as functional or pseudogenic.

The library was built by means of the immunoSEQ multiplex PCR assay. A mixture of 60 forward primers for TCR Vbeta segments and 13 reverse primers for TCR Jbeta segments was used in the multiplex PCR. The CDR3 region of rearranged TCR beta genes was amplified from genomic DNA by a multiplex PCR assay. On the Illumina HiSeq System, the amplified TCR beta libraries were sequenced as 87-base-pair reads. Per the original workflow: In a later analysis, tens of millions of unique TCR beta chains were counted across the 650 to 700 repertoires, and roughly 11 million of these chains were shared by at least two donors. Raw reads were error-corrected and collapsed into unique sequences with a nearest-neighbor algorithm that merged closely related sequences to remove PCR and sequencing errors. To assign V, D and J gene segments, CDR3 sequences were aligned to IMGT reference sequences. For a sequence to be retained, a match of at least six nucleotides to both a V gene segment and a J gene segment was required. Rearrangements were classified as productive when the CDR3 lacked stop codons and remained in frame with V and J, and all other rearrangements were classified as non-productive. CDR3 was defined by IMGT convention, running from the second conserved V-encoded cysteine to the conserved J-encoded phenylalanine. Sequences without an unambiguous match to a single V gene segment were excluded from the earlier analysis of several hundred of the donors. An earlier analysis of just under 600 of the donors called V segments functional above 56.7% productive rearrangements and segregating when the between-donor standard deviation exceeded 5%. A statistical classification framework was developed to diagnose cytomegalovirus status using the catalog of TCR beta chain sequences. In a later analysis, V and J genes were assigned by comparing TCR nucleotide sequences against IMGT/GENE-DB human TR gene sequences. A later analysis assigned CDR3 sequences and most-parsimonious VDJ recombination scenarios with the TCRdist pipeline. In a later analysis, every TCR beta chain was defined by the combination of its CDR3 amino acid sequence and its V-gene family, and reads without a unique V-gene family were dropped. To address suspected cross-contamination and a sequencing artifact, a later analysis removed 592 highly shared, low-generation-probability nucleotide sequences. A later analysis calculated a clonal expansion index for each public chain from normalized within-repertoire ranks of inferred template counts. In a later analysis, generation probabilities were computed using a VDJ recombination model fitted to out-of-frame rearrangements, and the results were checked against IGoR. Hypergeometric tests were used in a later analysis to score TCR-TCR, TCR-HLA and TCR-CMV co-occurrence, with a repertoire-size bias correction applied to the TCR pairs. False discovery rates were estimated in a later analysis by permuting HLA or CMV assignments 20 times. In a later analysis, co-occurring TCRs were grouped with DBSCAN, and TCRdist sequence similarity was added when clustering was performed within HLA-allele-positive subsets. Co-occurrence clustering excluded repertoires with fewer than 30,000 or more than 120,000 public chains, plus five with anomalous nucleotide sharing. In its TCRdb copy, this immuneACCESS table keeps in-frame sequences only and misses some clones. Where compared with another copy, unresolved V genes explain less than half of these, and the others have no known cause. V and J calls and clone size are as listed in that table; D and trimming were resolved from the DNA. A total of about 140,000 clones appear in this sample, more than 70% of them only once. The top ten constitute around 2% of the sample.

What the authors observed across the whole study: A further reported finding was that TCR beta sequences accurately predicted the HLA-A and HLA-B alleles for most subjects in the first cohort. At a false discovery rate of 0.05, a later analysis linked about 16,000 TCR beta sequences to specific HLA alleles. A later analysis reported that several top co-occurrence clusters appeared linked to parvovirus B19, influenza, CMV and Epstein-Barr virus. A cluster of highly shared sequence variants was judged likely to be a technical artifact of the sequencing pipeline. An earlier analysis of some 590 of the donors showed that most TCR beta V segments appeared in productive rearrangements either about 87% or about 30% of the time, which broadly matched IMGT annotations. In a later analysis, HLA-associated TCR beta chains showed more clonal expansion and lower generation probabilities than non-associated chains that were equally common. Compared with the 666-donor mean, donors in an Asian-associated ancestry cluster had fewer N-insertions in productive TCRs, according to a later genetic analysis. In vitro tests confirmed that a few of the cytomegalovirus-associated TCR beta chains recognize cytomegalovirus antigens. According to the authors, the approach could potentially be generalized to other disease states and immunological phenotypes. Because HLA typing was unavailable for some donors at each locus, only the typed subset was used in association tests. The classifier was reported to diagnose cytomegalovirus status with high specificity and sensitivity in both the original cohort and the validation cohort. For the cohort, immune exposure information was limited to CMV serostatus. Linkage disequilibrium might explain the correlated functional status among segregating V segments, but an unknown experimental factor could not be ruled out. In the study, 150 to 200 TCR beta chains were listed as associated with cytomegalovirus. Only TCR beta chains were sequenced in this cohort, and the absence of alpha or paired-chain data limited detectable features. According to a later analysis, most CMV-associated TCR beta chains appeared to be HLA-restricted, and the HLA associations seemed to be driven largely by CMV exposure. In a later analysis, TCR association rates were found to vary across HLA loci, with the most associated TCRs seen for DRB1 alleles and the fewest for HLA-C alleles. Sequencing depth was assumed to be roughly uniform across donors in the presence/absence analyses, though that assumption may not hold. Strong co-occurrence of HLA alleles, especially DR and DQ, made assigning TCR associations to individual alleles difficult. Roughly 17 rarely observed V segments, including chromosome 9 orphons, were excluded from the earlier analysis of just under 600 of the donors because counts were too low. Across donors, most TCR sequences were observed very rarely, whereas some public TCRs were present in many individuals. V-gene and J-gene trimming of TCR beta chains was associated with a missense DCLRE1C variant in a later genetic analysis, and the association was replicated in an independent cohort.

Sequencing was performed on PBMCs. This TCR derives from a young man in good health and CMV-seronegative.

The CDR3: CASSQQVNTEAFF. In nucleotides, the sequence is TGCGCCAGCAGCCAACAGGTGAACACTGAAGCTTTCTTT. The rearranged segments are TRBV10-1 and TRBJ1-1; TRBD1 is a weak D gene call, 5 bases matching. V gives up 6 bases and J gives up 0 bases, and the segment between their germline ends measures 8 bases. The CDR3 spans 13 residues, from the cysteine through the phenylalanine. Only the CDR3 portion is preserved as DNA: 39 bases, with reading frame beginning at the first base. From the germline V gene (reference sequence), CDR1 is WNHNN and CDR2 is SYGVQD.